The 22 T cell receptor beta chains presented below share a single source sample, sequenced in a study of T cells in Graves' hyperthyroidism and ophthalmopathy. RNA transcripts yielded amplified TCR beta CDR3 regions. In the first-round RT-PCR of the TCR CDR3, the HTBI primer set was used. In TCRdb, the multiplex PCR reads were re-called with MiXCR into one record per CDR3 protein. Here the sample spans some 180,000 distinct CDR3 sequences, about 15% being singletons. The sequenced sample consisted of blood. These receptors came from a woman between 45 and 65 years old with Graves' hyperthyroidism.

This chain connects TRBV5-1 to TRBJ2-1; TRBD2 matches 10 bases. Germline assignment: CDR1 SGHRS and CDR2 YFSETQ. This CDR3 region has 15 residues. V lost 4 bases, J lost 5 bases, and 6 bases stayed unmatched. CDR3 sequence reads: CASSLGGLANNEQFF. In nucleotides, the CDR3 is TGCGCCAGCAGCCTGGGGGGACTAGCGAACAATGAGCAGTTCTTC. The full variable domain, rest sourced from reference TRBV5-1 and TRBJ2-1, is KAGVTQTPRYLIKTRGQQVTLSCSPISGHRSVSWYQQTPGQGLQFLFEYFSETQRNKGNFPGRFSGRQFSNSRSEMNVSTLELGDSALYLCASSLGGLANNEQFFGPGTRLTVL.

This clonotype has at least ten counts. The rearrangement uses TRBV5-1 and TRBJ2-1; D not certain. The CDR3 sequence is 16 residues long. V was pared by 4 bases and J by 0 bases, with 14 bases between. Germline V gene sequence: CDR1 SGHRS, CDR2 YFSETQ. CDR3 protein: CASSPPGGYSYNEQFF. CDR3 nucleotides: TGCGCCAGCAGCCCCCCGGGTGGATACTCCTACAATGAGCAGTTCTTC.

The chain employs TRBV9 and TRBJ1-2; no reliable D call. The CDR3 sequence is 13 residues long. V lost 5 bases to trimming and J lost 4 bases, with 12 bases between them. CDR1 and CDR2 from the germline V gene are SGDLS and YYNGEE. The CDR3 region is CASRDTGGYGYTF. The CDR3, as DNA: TGTGCCAGCAGGGATACCGGAGGCTATGGCTACACCTTC.

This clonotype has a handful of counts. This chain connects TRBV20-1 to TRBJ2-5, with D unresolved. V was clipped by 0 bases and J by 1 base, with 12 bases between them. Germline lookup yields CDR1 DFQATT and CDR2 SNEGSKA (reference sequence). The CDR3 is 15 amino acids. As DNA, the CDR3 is TGCAGTGCTAGAGATCCCAACAGCGTCCAAGAGACCCAGTACTTC. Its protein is CSARDPNSVQETQYF.

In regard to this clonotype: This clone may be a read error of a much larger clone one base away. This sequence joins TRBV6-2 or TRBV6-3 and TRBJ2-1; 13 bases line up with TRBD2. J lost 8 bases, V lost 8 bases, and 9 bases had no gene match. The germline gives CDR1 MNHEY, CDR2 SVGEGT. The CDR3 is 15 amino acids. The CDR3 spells CASGGGLAGLDEQFF. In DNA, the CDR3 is TGTGCCAGCGGTGGGGGACTAGCGGGACTGGATGAGCAGTTCTTC.

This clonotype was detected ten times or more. The CDR3 nucleotides are TGTGCCAGCAGCTTAACTAGATCCGGGGAGCTGTTTTTT. Encoded protein: CASSLTRSGELFF. The V call is TRBV7-3, the J call TRBJ2-2; the D is unclear. Trimming left V 0 bases short and J 6 bases short, with 5 bases between. CDR1 is SGHTA and CDR2 is FQGTGA in the germline V gene. The CDR3 covers 13 residues.

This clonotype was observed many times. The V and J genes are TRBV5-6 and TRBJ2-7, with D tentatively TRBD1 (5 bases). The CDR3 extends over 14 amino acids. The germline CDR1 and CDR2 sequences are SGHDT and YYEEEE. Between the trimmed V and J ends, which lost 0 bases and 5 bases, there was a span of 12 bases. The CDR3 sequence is CASSLGQGSNEQYF. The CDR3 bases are TGTGCCAGCAGCTTGGGGCAGGGTTCCAACGAGCAGTACTTC.

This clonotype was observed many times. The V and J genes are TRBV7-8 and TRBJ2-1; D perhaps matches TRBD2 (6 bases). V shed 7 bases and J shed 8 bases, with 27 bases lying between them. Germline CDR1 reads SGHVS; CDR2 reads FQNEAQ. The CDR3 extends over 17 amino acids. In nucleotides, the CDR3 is TGTGCCAGCAAAGGACACGGGATGTGGCTAGCGAACGATGAGCAGTTCTTC. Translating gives CASKGHGMWLANDEQFF.

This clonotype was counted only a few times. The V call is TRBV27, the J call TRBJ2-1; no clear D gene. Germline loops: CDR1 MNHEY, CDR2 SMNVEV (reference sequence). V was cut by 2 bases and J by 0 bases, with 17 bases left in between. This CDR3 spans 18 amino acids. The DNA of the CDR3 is TGTGCCAGCAGTTTAAATCTTCCGGCGCTTTACTCCTACAATGAGCAGTTCTTC. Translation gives CASSLNLPALYSYNEQFF.

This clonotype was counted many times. The CDR3 coding sequence is TGTGCCAGCAGGATGGACAGTTCAACGAACACTGAAGCTTTCTTT. This gives the protein CASRMDSSTNTEAFF. The chain combines TRBV27 with TRBJ1-1; possibly TRBD1 for D (6 bases). This CDR3 spans 15 amino acids. Germline CDR1 is MNHEY and CDR2 is SMNVEV (reference sequence). V was clipped by 6 bases and J by 1 base, with 15 bases between them.

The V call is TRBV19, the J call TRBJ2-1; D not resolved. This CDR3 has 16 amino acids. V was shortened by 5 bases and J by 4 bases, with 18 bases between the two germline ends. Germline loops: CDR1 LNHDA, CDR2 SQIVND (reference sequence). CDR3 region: CASSPGGSPPYNEQFF. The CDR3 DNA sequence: TGTGCCAGTAGTCCGGGTGGGTCCCCTCCGTACAATGAGCAGTTCTTC.

The CDR3 region has the DNA TGTGCCAGCAATAGAAAACAGGGGAACACCGGGGAGCTGTTTTTT. This sequence encodes CASNRKQGNTGELFF. The chain carries TRBV12-3 or TRBV12-4 and TRBJ2-2, with D possibly matching TRBD1 (6 bases). V was shortened by 7 bases and J by 1 base, with 13 bases between the two germline ends. This CDR3 spans 15 amino acids.

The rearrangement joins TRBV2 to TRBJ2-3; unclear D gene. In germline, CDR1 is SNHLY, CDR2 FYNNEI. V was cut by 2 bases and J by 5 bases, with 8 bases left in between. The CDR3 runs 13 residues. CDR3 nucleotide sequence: TGTGCCAGCAGTGAATTTAATAAAGATACGCAGTATTTT. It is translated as CASSEFNKDTQYF.

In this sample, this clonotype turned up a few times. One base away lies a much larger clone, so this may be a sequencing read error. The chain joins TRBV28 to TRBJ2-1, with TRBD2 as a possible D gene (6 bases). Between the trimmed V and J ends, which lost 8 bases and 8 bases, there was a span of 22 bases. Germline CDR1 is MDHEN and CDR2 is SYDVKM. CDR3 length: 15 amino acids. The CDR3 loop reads CASVVTGEPRHEQFF. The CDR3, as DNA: TGTGCCAGCGTAGTTACGGGGGAGCCCCGCCATGAGCAGTTCTTC.

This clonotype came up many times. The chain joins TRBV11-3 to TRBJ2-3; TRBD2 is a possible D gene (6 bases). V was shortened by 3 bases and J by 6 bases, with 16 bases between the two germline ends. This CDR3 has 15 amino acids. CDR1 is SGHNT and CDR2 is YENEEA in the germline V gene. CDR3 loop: CASSFLKRVGDTQYF. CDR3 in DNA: TGTGCCAGCAGCTTCCTGAAGCGGGTCGGCGATACGCAGTATTTT.

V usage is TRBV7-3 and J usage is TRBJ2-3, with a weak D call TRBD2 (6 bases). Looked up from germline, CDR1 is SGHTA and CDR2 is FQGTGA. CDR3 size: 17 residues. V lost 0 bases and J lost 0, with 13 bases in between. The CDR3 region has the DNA TGTGCCAGCAGCTTAACGAATGCGGGAAGCAGCACAGATACGCAGTATTTT. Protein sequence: CASSLTNAGSSTDTQYF.

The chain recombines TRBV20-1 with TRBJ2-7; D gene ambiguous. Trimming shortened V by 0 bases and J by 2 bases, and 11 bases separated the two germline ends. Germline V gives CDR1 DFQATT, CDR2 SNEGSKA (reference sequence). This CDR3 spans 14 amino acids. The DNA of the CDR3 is TGCAGTGCTAGAGAACGGCAGAGAACCTACGAGCAGTACTTC. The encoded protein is CSARERQRTYEQYF.

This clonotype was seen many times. The CDR3 loop is CASSQDPGYPVTYEQYF. DNA of the CDR3: TGCGCCAGCAGCCAAGATCCTGGGTATCCTGTGACCTACGAGCAGTACTTC. The chain employs TRBV4-1 and TRBJ2-7; D gene uncertain. The length of the CDR3 is 17 residues. Per germline, CDR1 MGHRA and CDR2 YSYEKL. V was shortened by 0 bases and J by 2 bases, with 17 bases between the two germline ends.

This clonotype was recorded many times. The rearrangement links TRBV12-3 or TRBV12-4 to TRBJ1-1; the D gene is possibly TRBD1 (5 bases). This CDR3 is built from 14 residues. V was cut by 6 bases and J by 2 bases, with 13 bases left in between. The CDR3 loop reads CASSPRVSNTEAFF. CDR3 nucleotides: TGTGCCAGCAGCCCCAGGGTCTCCAACACTGAAGCTTTCTTT.

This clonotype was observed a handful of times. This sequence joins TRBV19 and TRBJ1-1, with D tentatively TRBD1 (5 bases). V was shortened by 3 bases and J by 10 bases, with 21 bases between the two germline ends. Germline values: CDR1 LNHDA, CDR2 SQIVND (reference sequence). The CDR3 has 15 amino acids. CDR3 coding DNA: TGTGCCAGTAGTATCAACATTCCGGGGCCTCAGGGAGCTTTCTTT. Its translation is CASSINIPGPQGAFF.

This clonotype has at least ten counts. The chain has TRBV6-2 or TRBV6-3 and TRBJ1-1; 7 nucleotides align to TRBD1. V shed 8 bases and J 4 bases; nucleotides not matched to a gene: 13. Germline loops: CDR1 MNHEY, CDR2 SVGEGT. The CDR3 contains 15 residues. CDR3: CASLPLRRTGTEAFF. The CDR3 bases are TGTGCCAGCTTACCACTCAGAAGGACAGGCACTGAAGCTTTCTTT.

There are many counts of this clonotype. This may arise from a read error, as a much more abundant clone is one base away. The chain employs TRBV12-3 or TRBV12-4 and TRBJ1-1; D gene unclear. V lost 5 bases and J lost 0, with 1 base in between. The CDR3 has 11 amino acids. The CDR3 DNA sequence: TGTGCCAGCAGTGTGAACACTGAAGCTTTCTTT. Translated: CASSVNTEAFF.